This T cell receptor (beta chain) appears in the sequencing data of a study of CD8 T cells in ankylosing spondylitis. Study-level points and caveats: About 8 highly homologous variants made up a TCR beta motif that seemed to typify ankylosing spondylitis blood. Reportedly, significant enrichment of disease-linked clones occurred in matched ankylosing spondylitis synovial fluid.

This clonotype was picked up many times. Its antigen is not identified. TCRdb itself ran the 5' RACE reads through MiXCR, one entry per CDR3 protein. Among roughly 700,000 distinct CDR3 sequences, 19% were seen once, and the ten largest hold around 19%. V lost 6 bases and J lost 2, with 11 bases in between. This CDR3 region has 13 residues. This rearrangement joins TRBV12-3 or TRBV12-4 to TRBJ2-7, with a tentative D call TRBD2 (5 bases). The origin of this receptor is a male donor with ankylosing spondylitis. Material for sequencing was blood, either unsorted or a sorted T cell fraction (not recorded which). CDR3 protein: CASRTAGTYEQYF. CDR3 DNA sequence: TGTGCCAGCAGGACCGCGGGTACCTACGAGCAGTACTTC.